This T cell receptor (beta chain) was observed in a study of radiotherapy plus CTLA-4 blockade in lung cancer listed by TCRdb under 2018. As for the study more broadly: Objective responses were observed in 15% to 20% of enrolled patients, and disease control was achieved in 30% to 40%.

Library creation used the immunoSEQ multiplex PCR assay. Imported from immuneACCESS, the table was reduced by TCRdb to in-frame sequences with V and J called. These copies leave out some clones; in studies compared against another copy, an unresolved V gene accounts for under half, and the cause of the remainder is not known. The sample table lists fewer than 150,000 clones, about 83% of them with a count of one. The top ten clonotypes cover 4.5% to 6.5% of the sample. Focal radiation therapy combined with CTLA-4 blockade (ipilimumab) was tested in patients with chemo-refractory metastatic non-small-cell lung cancer. For this chain, trimming is 6 bases at the V end and 7 bases at the J end, and the number of junction bases without a gene match is 20. The CDR3 runs 18 residues from the cysteine to the phenylalanine. The kept DNA is CDR3 alone, 54 bases in frame from the first base. The germline V gene sets CDR1 to SNHLY and CDR2 to FYNNEI.

In regard to this clone: The clone's antigen remains unknown. No clone much larger than this one lies a single base away; base qualities are absent.

Here is what the overall study found, with its caveats: After treatment with radiotherapy and ipilimumab, TCR clones that originated in tumors expanded in peripheral blood. The strongest predictors of response, as reported, were early dynamic changes in blood T cell clones along with a rise in serum interferon-beta after radiation.

This sequence uses TRBV2 and TRBJ2-1, with TRBD2 identical over 8 junction bases. The sequence was obtained from a human donor with non-small cell lung cancer who had a partial response to radiotherapy plus ipilimumab. The starting material was peripheral blood, obtained from a patient treated with radiotherapy plus ipilimumab. The DNA sequence follows: TGTGCCAGCAGCACGATCATCAGGGGTTTACTAGCGGAGAATGAGCAGTTCTTC. Translated, it gives CASSTIIRGLLAENEQFF.